A single sample is the source of the 7 T cell receptor beta chains below, sequenced in a study of EBV T-cell therapy then PD-1 blockade in nasopharyngeal carcinoma. Generated by immunoSEQ multiplex PCR, the TCRdb table keeps only in-frame clones and is missing some. This sample has under 30,000 clones, with around 82% found just once. Their antigens remain unidentified. As to treatment: AdE1-LMPpoly-expanded autologous EBV-specific T-cell therapy followed by anti-PD-1 nivolumab. Source: CD8+ T cells from blood, taken at approximately day 62 from a patient whose treatment included autologous EBV-specific T cells and nivolumab. The receptors derive from a man aged 40-55 years with nasopharyngeal carcinoma.

The V call is TRBV27, the J call TRBJ2-1; D gene ambiguous. Trimming left V 5 bases short and J 5 bases short, with 10 bases between. The CDR3 totals 13 residues. Germline loops: CDR1 MNHEY, CDR2 SMNVEV (reference sequence). CDR3 DNA sequence: TGTGCCAGCAGTCATCCCAGAGACAATGAGCAGTTCTTC. Protein product: CASSHPRDNEQFF.

V and J are TRBV29-1 and TRBJ2-5, with D uncertain. CDR1 SQVTM and CDR2 ANQGSEA come from the germline V gene. The CDR3 has 13 residues. V dropped 4 bases and J dropped 5 bases, with 14 bases sitting between them. In DNA form, the CDR3 reads TGCAGCGTTGGGGTGACGGTATTGGAGACCCAGTACTTC. Its translation: CSVGVTVLETQYF.

V is TRBV10-3 and J is TRBJ2-7; D is possibly TRBD1 (6 bases). This CDR3 has 15 residues. The V and J ends lost 7 bases and 4 bases respectively, with 20 bases between them. The germline CDR1 and CDR2 sequences are ENHRY and SYGVKD. CDR3 sequence reads: CAITKPGHGKYEQYF. Written as DNA, the CDR3 is TGTGCCATCACCAAACCGGGACACGGGAAGTACGAGCAGTACTTC.

This chain joins TRBV28 and TRBJ2-7, with a possible D match to TRBD1 (6 bases). Germline V gene data show CDR1 as MDHEN and CDR2 as SYDVKM. Trimming shortened V by 5 bases and J by 2 bases, and 25 bases separated the two germline ends. This CDR3 has 18 residues. CDR3 region: CASSTGTTLQGKTYEQYF. The CDR3 DNA sequence: TGTGCCAGCAGTACCGGTACGACCCTACAGGGTAAGACCTACGAGCAGTACTTC.

Only one count was recorded for this clone. The CDR3 reads CASSQDRFNSQYF. CDR3 nucleotides: TGTGCCAGCAGCCAAGATCGGTTTAACTCGCAGTATTTT. The chain is built from TRBV3-1 (or the pseudogene TRBV3-2) and TRBJ2-3; D gene unclear. The germline V gene encodes CDR1 LGHDT and CDR2 YNNKEL (reference sequence). The CDR3 is made up of 13 amino acids. The V end was cut by 0 bases, the J end by 10 bases, with 11 bases between.

This rearrangement joins TRBV7-9 to TRBJ1-1; TRBD1 agrees at 11 bases. The CDR3 has 16 amino acids. V was clipped by 6 bases and J by 4 bases; unmatched bases: 10. The germline V gene encodes CDR1 SEHNR and CDR2 FQNEAQ (reference sequence). CDR3 sequence: CASSNRDRGLVTEAFF. The CDR3 DNA is TGTGCCAGCAGTAACCGGGACAGGGGGTTGGTCACTGAAGCTTTCTTT. The full variable domain, in which reference TRBV7-9 and TRBJ1-1 provide the parts outside the CDR3, is DTGVSQNPRHKITKRGQNVTFRCDPISEHNRLYWYRQTLGQGPEFLTYFQNEAQLEKSRLLSDRFSAERPKGSFSTLEIQRTEQGDSAMYLCASSNRDRGLVTEAFFGQGTRLTVV.

The chain joins TRBV6-5 to TRBJ2-5; D gene uncertain. The CDR3 has 16 amino acids. Trimming took 1 base from V and 5 from J, leaving 17 bases between them. Germline CDR1 MNHEY, CDR2 SVGAGI. The CDR3: CASSYYPPSYGETQYF. Written as DNA, the CDR3 is TGTGCCAGCAGTTACTACCCTCCATCCTATGGGGAGACCCAGTACTTC.